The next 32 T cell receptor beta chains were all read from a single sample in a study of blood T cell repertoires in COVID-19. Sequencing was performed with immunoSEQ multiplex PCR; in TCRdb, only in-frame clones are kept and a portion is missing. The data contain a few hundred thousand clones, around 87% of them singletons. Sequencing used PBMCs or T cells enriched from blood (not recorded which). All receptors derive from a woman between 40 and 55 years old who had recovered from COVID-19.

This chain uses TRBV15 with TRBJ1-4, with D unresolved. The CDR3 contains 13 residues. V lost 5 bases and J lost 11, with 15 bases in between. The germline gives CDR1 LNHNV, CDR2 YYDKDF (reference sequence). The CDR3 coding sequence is TGTGCCACCAGCCCTCTAGGATCTTATAAACTGTTTTTT. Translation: CATSPLGSYKLFF.

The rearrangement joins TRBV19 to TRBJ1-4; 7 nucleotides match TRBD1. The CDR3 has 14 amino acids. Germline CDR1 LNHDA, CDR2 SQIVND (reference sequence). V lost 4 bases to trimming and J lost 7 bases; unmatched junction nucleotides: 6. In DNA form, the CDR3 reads TGTGCCAGTAGTAAAGGGGGCGCGAGTGAAAAACTGTTTTTT. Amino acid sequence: CASSKGGASEKLFF.

The CDR3 coding sequence is TGTGCCACCTCCGGGGGGGACACCTACTACGAGCAGTACTTC. It codes for CATSGGDTYYEQYF. The chain uses TRBV10-3 and TRBJ2-7; 8 bases match TRBD2. This CDR3 has 14 residues. The germline CDR1 and CDR2 sequences are ENHRY and SYGVKD. Unmatched junction bases numbered 11, after V lost 10 bases and J lost 3 bases.

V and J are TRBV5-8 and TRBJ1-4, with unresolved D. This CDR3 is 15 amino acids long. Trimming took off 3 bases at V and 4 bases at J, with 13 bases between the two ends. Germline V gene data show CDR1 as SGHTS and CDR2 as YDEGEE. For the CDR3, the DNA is TGTGCCAGCAGCTCCAGCGGACCGCTTAATGAAAAACTGTTTTTT. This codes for CASSSSGPLNEKLFF.

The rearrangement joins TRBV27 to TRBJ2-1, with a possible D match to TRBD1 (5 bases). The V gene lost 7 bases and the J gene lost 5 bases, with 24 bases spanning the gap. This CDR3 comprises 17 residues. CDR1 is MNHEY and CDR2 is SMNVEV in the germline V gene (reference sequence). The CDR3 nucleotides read TGTGCCAGCAACCTCGAACAGGCCCCGGGCAGGAACAATGAGCAGTTCTTC. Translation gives CASNLEQAPGRNNEQFF.

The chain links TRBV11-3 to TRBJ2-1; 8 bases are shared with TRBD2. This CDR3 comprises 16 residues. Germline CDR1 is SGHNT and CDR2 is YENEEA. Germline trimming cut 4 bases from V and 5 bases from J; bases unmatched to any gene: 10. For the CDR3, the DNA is TGTGCCAGCAGCTCATACGGTAGGACTAGCCACAATGAGCAGTTCTTC. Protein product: CASSSYGRTSHNEQFF. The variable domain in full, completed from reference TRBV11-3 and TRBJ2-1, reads EAGVVQSPRYKIIEKKQPVAFWCNPISGHNTLYWYLQNLGQGPELLIRYENEEAVDDSQLPKDRFSAERLKGVDSTLKIQPAELGDSAVYLCASSSYGRTSHNEQFFGPGTRLTVL.

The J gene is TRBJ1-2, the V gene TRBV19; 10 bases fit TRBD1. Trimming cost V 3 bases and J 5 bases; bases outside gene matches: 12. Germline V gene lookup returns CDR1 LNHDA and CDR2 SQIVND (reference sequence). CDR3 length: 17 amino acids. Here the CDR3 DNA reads TGTGCCAGTAGTATCTCTAGGACAGGGGGTTTGAGTTATGGCTACACCTTC. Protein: CASSISRTGGLSYGYTF.

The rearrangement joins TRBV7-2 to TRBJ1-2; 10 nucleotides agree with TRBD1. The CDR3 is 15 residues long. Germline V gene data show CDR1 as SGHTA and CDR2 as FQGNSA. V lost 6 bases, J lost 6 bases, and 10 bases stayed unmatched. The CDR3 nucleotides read TGTGCCAGCAGACTTTACCGGGACAGGGGTGATGGCTACACCTTC. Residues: CASRLYRDRGDGYTF.

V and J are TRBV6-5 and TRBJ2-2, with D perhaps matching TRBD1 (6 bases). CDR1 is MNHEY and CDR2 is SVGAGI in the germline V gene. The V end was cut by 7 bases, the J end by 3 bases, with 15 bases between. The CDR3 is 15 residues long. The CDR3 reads CASTPSNRDTGELFF. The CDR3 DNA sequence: TGTGCCAGCACCCCGTCAAACAGGGACACCGGGGAGCTGTTTTTT.

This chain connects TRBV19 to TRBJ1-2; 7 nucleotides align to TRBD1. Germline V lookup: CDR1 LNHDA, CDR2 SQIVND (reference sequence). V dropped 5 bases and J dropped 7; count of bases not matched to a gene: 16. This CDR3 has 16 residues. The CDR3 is CASSPPFDRVGGGYTF. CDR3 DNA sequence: TGTGCCAGTAGTCCCCCTTTCGACAGGGTTGGTGGTGGCTACACCTTC.

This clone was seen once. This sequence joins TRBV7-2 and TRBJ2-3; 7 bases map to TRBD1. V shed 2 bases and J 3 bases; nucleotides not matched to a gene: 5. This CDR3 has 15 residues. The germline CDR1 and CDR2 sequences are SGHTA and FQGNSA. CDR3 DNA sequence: TGTGCCAGCAGCTTAAATGGCAGGGGGACAGATACGCAGTATTTT. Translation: CASSLNGRGTDTQYF.

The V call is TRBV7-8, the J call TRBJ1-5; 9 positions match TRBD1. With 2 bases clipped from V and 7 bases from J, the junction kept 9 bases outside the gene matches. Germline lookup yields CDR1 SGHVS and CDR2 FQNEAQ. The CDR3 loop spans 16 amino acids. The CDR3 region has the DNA TGTGCCAGCAGCTTATCGCGGACAGGGGTGCGACAGCCCCAGCATTTT. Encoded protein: CASSLSRTGVRQPQHF.

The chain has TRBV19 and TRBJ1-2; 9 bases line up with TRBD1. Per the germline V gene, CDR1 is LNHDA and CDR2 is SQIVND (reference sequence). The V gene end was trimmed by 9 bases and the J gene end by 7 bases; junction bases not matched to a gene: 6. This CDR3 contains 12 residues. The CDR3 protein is CASGTGLRGYTF. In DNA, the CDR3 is TGTGCCAGCGGGACAGGGCTTCGTGGCTACACCTTC.

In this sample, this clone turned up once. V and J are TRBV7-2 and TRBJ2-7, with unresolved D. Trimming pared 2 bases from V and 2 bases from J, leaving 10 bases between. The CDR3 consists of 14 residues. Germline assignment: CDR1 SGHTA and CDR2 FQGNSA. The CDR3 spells CASSLSAITYEQYF. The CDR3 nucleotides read TGTGCCAGCAGCTTAAGCGCAATCACCTACGAGCAGTACTTC.

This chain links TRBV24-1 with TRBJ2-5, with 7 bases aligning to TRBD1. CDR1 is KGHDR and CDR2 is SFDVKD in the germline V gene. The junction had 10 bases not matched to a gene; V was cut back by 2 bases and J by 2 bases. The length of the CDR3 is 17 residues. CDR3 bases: TGTGCCACCAGTGATTCAGGACAGGCTACGAGACAAGAGACCCAGTACTTC. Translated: CATSDSGQATRQETQYF.

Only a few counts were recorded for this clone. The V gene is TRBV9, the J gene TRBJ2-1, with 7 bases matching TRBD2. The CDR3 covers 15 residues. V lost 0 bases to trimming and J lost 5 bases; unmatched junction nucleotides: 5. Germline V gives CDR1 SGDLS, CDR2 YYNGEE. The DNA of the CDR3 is TGTGCCAGCAGCGTAGGAGGGAGGGCCGACAATGAGCAGTTCTTC. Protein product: CASSVGGRADNEQFF.

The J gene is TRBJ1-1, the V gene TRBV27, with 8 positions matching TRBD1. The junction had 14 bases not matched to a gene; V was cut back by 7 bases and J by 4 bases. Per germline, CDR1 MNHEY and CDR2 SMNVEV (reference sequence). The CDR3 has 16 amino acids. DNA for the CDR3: TGTGCCAGCACCACACTCAAAAACGACAGGGGCACTGAAGCTTTCTTT. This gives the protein CASTTLKNDRGTEAFF.

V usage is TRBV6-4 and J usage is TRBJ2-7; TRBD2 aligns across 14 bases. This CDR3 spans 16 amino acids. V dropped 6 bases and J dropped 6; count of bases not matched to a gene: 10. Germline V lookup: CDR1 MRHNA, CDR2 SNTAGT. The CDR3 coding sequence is TGTGCCAGCAGAGTTCCGGGACTAGCGGGAGACGTCGAGCAGTACTTC. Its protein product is CASRVPGLAGDVEQYF.

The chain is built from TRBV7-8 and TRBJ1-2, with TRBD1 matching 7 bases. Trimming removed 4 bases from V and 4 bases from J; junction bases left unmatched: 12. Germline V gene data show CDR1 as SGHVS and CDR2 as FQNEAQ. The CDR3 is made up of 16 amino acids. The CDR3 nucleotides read TGTGCCAGCAGCTATGAGGGACAGAGAGTTTTCTATGGCTACACCTTC. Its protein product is CASSYEGQRVFYGYTF.

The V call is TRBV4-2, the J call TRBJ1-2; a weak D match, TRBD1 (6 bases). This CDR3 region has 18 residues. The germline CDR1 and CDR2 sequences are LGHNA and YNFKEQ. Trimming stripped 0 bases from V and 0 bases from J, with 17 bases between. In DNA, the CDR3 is TGTGCCAGCAGCCAAGATCAACAGCGTCAGGGGCCTAACTATGGCTACACCTTC. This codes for CASSQDQQRQGPNYGYTF.

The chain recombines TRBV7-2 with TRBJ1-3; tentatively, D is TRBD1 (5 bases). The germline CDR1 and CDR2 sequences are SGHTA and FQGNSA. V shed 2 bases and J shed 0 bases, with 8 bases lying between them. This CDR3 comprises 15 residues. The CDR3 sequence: CASSLSRASGNTIYF. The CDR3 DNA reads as TGTGCCAGCAGCTTAAGCAGGGCCTCTGGAAACACCATATATTTT.

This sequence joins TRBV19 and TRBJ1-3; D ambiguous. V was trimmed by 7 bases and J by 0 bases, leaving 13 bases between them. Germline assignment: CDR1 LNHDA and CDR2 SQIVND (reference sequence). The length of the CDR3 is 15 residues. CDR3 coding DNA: TGTGCCAGTACCTCCCGTCAGGCCTCTGGAAACACCATATATTTT. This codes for CASTSRQASGNTIYF.

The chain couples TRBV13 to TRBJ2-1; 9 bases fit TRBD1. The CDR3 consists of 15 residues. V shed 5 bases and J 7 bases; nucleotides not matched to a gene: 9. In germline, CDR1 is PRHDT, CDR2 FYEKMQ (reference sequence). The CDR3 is CASSHAGTGWNEQFF. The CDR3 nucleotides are TGTGCCAGCAGCCACGCCGGGACAGGGTGGAATGAGCAGTTCTTC.

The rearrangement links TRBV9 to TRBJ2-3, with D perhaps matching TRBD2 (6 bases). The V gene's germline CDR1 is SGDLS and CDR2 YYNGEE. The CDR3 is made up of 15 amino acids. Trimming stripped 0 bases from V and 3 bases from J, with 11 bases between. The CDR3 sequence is CASSVVGLATDTQYF. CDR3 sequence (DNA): TGTGCCAGCAGCGTAGTGGGCCTAGCGACAGATACGCAGTATTTT.

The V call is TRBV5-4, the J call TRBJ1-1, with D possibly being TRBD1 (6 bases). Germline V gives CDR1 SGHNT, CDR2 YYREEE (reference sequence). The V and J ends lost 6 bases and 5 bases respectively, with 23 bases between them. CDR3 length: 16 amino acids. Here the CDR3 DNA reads TGTGCCAGCACCCATGAGGTTCGGGGGGCGCAGACTGAAGCTTTCTTT. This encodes CASTHEVRGAQTEAFF. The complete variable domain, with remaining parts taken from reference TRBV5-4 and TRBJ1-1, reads ETGVTQSPTHLIKTRGQQVTLRCSSQSGHNTVSWYQQALGQGPQFIFQYYREEENGRGNFPPRFSGLQFPNYSSELNVNALELDDSALYLCASTHEVRGAQTEAFFGQGTRLTVV.

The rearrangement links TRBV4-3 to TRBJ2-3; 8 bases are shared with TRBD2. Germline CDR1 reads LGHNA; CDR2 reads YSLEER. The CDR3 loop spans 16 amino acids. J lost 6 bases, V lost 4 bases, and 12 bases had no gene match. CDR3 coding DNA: TGCGCCAGCAGCCCCTATCGGGGCGGGAGGACGGATACGCAGTATTTT. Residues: CASSPYRGGRTDTQYF.

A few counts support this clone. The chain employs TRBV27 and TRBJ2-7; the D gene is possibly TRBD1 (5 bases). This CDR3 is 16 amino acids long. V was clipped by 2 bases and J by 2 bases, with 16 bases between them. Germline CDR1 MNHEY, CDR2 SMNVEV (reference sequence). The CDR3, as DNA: TGTGCCAGCAGTTTACGCAGGGATTTCTCTCCCTACGAGCAGTACTTC. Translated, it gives CASSLRRDFSPYEQYF.

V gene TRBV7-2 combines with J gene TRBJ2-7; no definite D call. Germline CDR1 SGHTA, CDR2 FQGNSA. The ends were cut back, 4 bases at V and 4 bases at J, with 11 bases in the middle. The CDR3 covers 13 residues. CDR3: CASSYERQYEQYF. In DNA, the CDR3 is TGTGCCAGCAGCTATGAGCGTCAATACGAGCAGTACTTC.

The CDR3, as DNA: TGTGCCAGCAGCCGCCTAACAGGGGGCGCGGGTGGAAACACCATATATTTT. Its protein product is CASSRLTGGAGGNTIYF. The V call is TRBV14, the J call TRBJ1-3, with 9 bases aligning to TRBD1. The CDR3 consists of 17 residues. With V trimmed by 4 bases and J by 3 bases, 10 bases remained unmatched. Germline loops: CDR1 SGHDN, CDR2 FVKESK.

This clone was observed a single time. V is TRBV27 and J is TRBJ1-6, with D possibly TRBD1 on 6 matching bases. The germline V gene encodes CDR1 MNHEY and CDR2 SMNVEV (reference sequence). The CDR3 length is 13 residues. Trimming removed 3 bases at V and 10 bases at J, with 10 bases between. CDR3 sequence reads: CASSLTGESPLHF. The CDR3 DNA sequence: TGTGCCAGCAGTTTGACAGGAGAGTCACCCCTCCACTTT.

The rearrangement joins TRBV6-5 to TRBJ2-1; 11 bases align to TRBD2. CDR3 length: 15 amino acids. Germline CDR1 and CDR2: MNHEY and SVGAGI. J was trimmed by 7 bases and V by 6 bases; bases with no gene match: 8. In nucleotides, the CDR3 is TGTGCCAGCAGCACTCTAGCGGGAGGCGGGAATGAGCAGTTCTTC. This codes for CASSTLAGGGNEQFF.

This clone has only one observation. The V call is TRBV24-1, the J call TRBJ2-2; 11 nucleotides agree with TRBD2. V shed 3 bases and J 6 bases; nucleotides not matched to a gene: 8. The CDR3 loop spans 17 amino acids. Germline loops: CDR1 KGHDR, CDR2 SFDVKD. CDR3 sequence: CATSDPIAGGKSGELFF. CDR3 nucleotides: TGTGCCACCAGTGATCCCATAGCGGGAGGGAAGTCCGGGGAGCTGTTTTTT.